Presented here are 16 T cell receptor beta chains from one specimen sequenced in a study of human T cells and chemical hapten exposure. TCRdb re-derived calls from the RACE reads in MiXCR, one entry per CDR3 protein. Among around 120,000 distinct CDR3 sequences listed, roughly 13% were seen once. Time point indicated: patch test 1, 2 weeks after DPC sensitization. Treatment defined: therapeutic diphenylcyclopropenone sensitization with weekly scalp DPC. The sequences come from whole blood, collected in connection with sensitization to the hapten diphenylcyclopropenone (DPC). These receptors all come from a man younger than 35 with alopecia areata. Some clones in this sample may be carry-over from other donors' samples.

The genes are TRBV28 and TRBJ1-1; D is perhaps TRBD1 (6 bases). Germline V lookup: CDR1 MDHEN, CDR2 SYDVKM. The CDR3 consists of 13 residues. The ends were cut back, 7 bases at V and 1 base at J, with 10 bases in the middle. CDR3 nucleotides: TGTGCCAGCACCCGAGGGGGGAACACTGAAGCTTTCTTT. The encoded protein is CASTRGGNTEAFF.

The gene calls are TRBV29-1 and TRBJ1-1; 9 bases line up with TRBD1. Germline CDR1 is SQVTM and CDR2 is ANQGSEA. The ends lost 6 bases at V and 4 bases at J; junction bases unmatched: 3. The CDR3 sequence is 12 residues long. The CDR3 protein is CSVGTGSTEAFF. The CDR3 coding sequence is TGCAGCGTCGGGACAGGGTCCACTGAAGCTTTCTTT.

CDR3 nucleotide sequence: TGTGCCAGCAGTCTCCCGACTAGCGGGTCTCGACAGTTCTTC. Protein sequence: CASSLPTSGSRQFF. This chain links TRBV7-3 with TRBJ2-1, with 10 bases identical to TRBD2. This CDR3 has 14 amino acids. V dropped 6 bases and J dropped 13; count of bases not matched to a gene: 12. Per the germline V gene, CDR1 is SGHTA and CDR2 is FQGTGA.

The chain combines TRBV7-2 with TRBJ1-1; D not certain. Germline values: CDR1 SGHTA, CDR2 FQGNSA. The CDR3 is 14 amino acids. V was pared by 5 bases and J by 4 bases, with 14 bases between. The CDR3 nucleotides are TGTGCCAGCAGCAGACGGATAGCCCGCACTGAAGCTTTCTTT. The encoded protein is CASSRRIARTEAFF.

In this sample, this clonotype turned up a few times. V gene TRBV12-3 or TRBV12-4 combines with J gene TRBJ2-2; D gene uncertain. This CDR3 contains 13 residues. With 5 bases removed from V and 6 bases from J, the gap between germline ends came to 10 bases. The CDR3 is CASSASEAGELFF. The CDR3, as DNA: TGTGCCAGCAGTGCCTCCGAGGCCGGGGAGCTGTTTTTT.

This chain connects TRBV14 to TRBJ2-7, with D perhaps matching TRBD2 (6 bases). The V gene's germline CDR1 is SGHDN and CDR2 FVKESK. This CDR3 is built from 11 residues. Trimming took 11 bases from V and 2 from J, leaving 10 bases between them. The CDR3 sequence is CAGRGTYEQYV. CDR3 DNA: TGTGCCGGACGGGGGACCTACGAGCAGTACGTC.

This clonotype was counted between two and nine times. The rearrangement uses TRBV9 and TRBJ1-3; D unclear. Trimming shortened V by 3 bases and J by 2 bases, and 21 bases separated the two germline ends. The CDR3 has 18 residues. Germline CDR1 reads SGDLS; CDR2 reads YYNGEE. Written as DNA, the CDR3 is TGTGCCAGCAGCGAAGCTTATTCCTTGAGGGAGGCTGGAAACACCATATATTTT. Its protein is CASSEAYSLREAGNTIYF.

This clonotype was observed a handful of times. The V gene is TRBV7-2, the J gene TRBJ2-1, with 13 bases that match TRBD2. Per the germline V gene, CDR1 is SGHTA and CDR2 is FQGNSA. The V and J ends lost 5 bases and 6 bases, in that order; junction bases with no gene match: 4. This CDR3 spans 15 amino acids. CDR3 nucleotide sequence: TGTGCCAGCAGCGACGGACTAGCGGGAGTCAATGAGCAGTTCTTC. Translated: CASSDGLAGVNEQFF.

This clonotype was seen more than once but under ten times. CDR3 region: CASSVSTGDSDSGANVLTF. CDR3 nucleotide sequence: TGTGCCAGCAGCGTATCTACTGGGGACAGTGACTCTGGGGCCAACGTCCTGACTTTC. V and J are TRBV9 and TRBJ2-6, with 7 bases fitting TRBD1. V shed 1 base, J shed 0 bases, and the junction held 10 bases outside the gene matches. Germline CDR1 SGDLS, CDR2 YYNGEE. CDR3 length equals 19 residues.

The genes are TRBV15 and TRBJ2-2; 7 bases align to TRBD1. The germline gives CDR1 LNHNV, CDR2 YYDKDF (reference sequence). Trimming cost V 4 bases and J 5 bases; bases outside gene matches: 4. The CDR3 runs 14 residues. CDR3 coding DNA: TGTGCCACCAGCACCAGGGGGATTACCGGGGAGCTGTTTTTT. It is translated as CATSTRGITGELFF.

The V and J genes are TRBV12-3 or TRBV12-4 and TRBJ2-3; TRBD2 aligns across 12 bases. V gave up 6 bases and J gave up 5 bases; unmatched junction bases: 9. The CDR3 is made up of 16 amino acids. CDR3 residues: CASSLSSGGAIDTQYF. Here the CDR3 DNA reads TGTGCCAGCAGCCTATCTAGCGGGGGGGCCATAGATACGCAGTATTTT.

The chain joins TRBV5-1 to TRBJ2-2; no clear D gene. Germline V gene data show CDR1 as SGHRS and CDR2 as YFSETQ. This CDR3 comprises 16 residues. Trimming cost V 3 bases and J 0 bases, with 12 bases left between them. The CDR3 DNA reads TGCGCCAGCAGCTGGTCAGATCGGACGAACACCGGGGAGCTGTTTTTT. It is translated as CASSWSDRTNTGELFF.

This clonotype turned up a few times. CDR3 region: CASSKEGLSKDEQYF. Here the CDR3 DNA reads TGTGCCAGCAGCAAAGAGGGGCTATCGAAGGACGAGCAGTACTTC. V is TRBV9 and J is TRBJ2-7; possibly TRBD1 or TRBD2 for D (5 bases each). This CDR3 contains 15 residues. Germline V lookup: CDR1 SGDLS, CDR2 YYNGEE. V lost 4 bases and J 5 bases, leaving 19 bases between the germline ends.

This clonotype has just a few counts. The V call is TRBV6-5, the J call TRBJ2-7; 7 bases are shared with TRBD1. This CDR3 is 18 amino acids long. V was clipped by 6 bases and J by 2 bases; unmatched bases: 19. Germline V lookup: CDR1 MNHEY, CDR2 SVGAGI. The CDR3 region has the DNA TGTGCCAGCAGCCTAACCGCTCCATGGGACAGATTGCCCTACGAGCAGTACTTC. Translation gives CASSLTAPWDRLPYEQYF.

The chain recombines TRBV7-6 with TRBJ2-5; 8 bases match TRBD1. J gave up 5 bases and V 5 bases, and 4 bases lay outside the gene matches. CDR3 length: 13 residues. Germline CDR1 and CDR2: SGHVS and FNYEAQ. The DNA of the CDR3 is TGTGCCAGCAGCGGCAGGACAGGGGAGACCCAGTACTTC. Protein: CASSGRTGETQYF. The whole variable domain, filled in from reference TRBV7-6 and TRBJ2-5, reads GAGVSQSPRYKVTKRGQDVALRCDPISGHVSLYWYRQALGQGPEFLTYFNYEAQQDKSGLPNDRFSAERPEGSISTLTIQRTEQRDSAMYRCASSGRTGETQYFGPGTRLLVL.

J is TRBJ2-4 and V is TRBV19; D gene unclear. This CDR3 region has 15 residues. The germline gives CDR1 LNHDA, CDR2 SQIVND (reference sequence). V was clipped by 5 bases and J by 0 bases, with 11 bases between them. CDR3 nucleotides: TGTGCCAGTAGTTTTCAGATCTTAGCCAAAAACATTCAGTACTTC. Its protein product is CASSFQILAKNIQYF.